This TCR beta chain appears in the sequencing data of a study of blood T cell repertoires in COVID-19. On the study more broadly: Collection of acute and convalescent COVID-19 samples took place in the United States, Italy and Spain. T cells, B-cell-depleted T cells, or PBMCs supplied cDNA or gDNA.

The CDR3 sequence is 14 residues long. Germline assignment: CDR1 MNHNY and CDR2 SVGAGI (reference sequence). The V and J ends lost 7 bases and 1 base, in that order; junction bases with no gene match: 3. Per the original methods: Reference gene primer amplification yielded estimated nucleated cell counts. Some clones are missing from TCRdb's copy, which holds only in-frame ones; the method was immunoSEQ multiplex PCR. That table furnishes V, J and clone size, whereas the DNA furnished D and trimming. The sample carries a few hundred thousand clones, about 89% recorded once. This chain uses TRBV6-6 with TRBJ2-2, with TRBD1 matching over 7 bases. The receptor was derived from a man in his forties or fifties who had recovered from COVID-19. Sequencing input: peripheral blood. CDR3 in amino acids: CASTGQKNTGELFF. For the CDR3, the DNA is TGTGCCAGCACGGGACAGAAGAACACCGGGGAGCTGTTTTTT.